Each of the 11 T cell receptor beta chains below was sequenced from the same sample in a study of control samples from healthy donors and cancer patients. The repertoire was sequenced with immunoSEQ multiplex PCR; TCRdb's copy has only in-frame clones and lacks some. The sample yields 150,000 to 200,000 clones, roughly 90% seen once. The sample comprised blood. The receptor source for this set is a man aged 30-40 years in good health.

The V and J genes are TRBV23-1 and TRBJ2-7; D is unclear. TRBV23-1 falls under the ORF class, with uncertain function. V dropped 6 bases and J dropped 1 base, with 19 bases sitting between them. The CDR3 runs 16 residues. The CDR3 DNA is TGCGCCAGCAGATCGTCTCTCCCAGGTTCTTCCTACGAGCAGTACTTC. This gives the protein CASRSSLPGSSYEQYF.

The J gene is TRBJ2-7, the V gene TRBV15, with 7 bases that match TRBD2. V was clipped by 8 bases and J by 3 bases; unmatched bases: 7. The CDR3 length is 13 residues. Germline V gene data show CDR1 as LNHNV and CDR2 as YYDKDF (reference sequence). The chain's CDR3 is CATSPGRHYEQYF. CDR3 bases: TGTGCCACCTCCCCCGGGAGGCACTACGAGCAGTACTTC.

The chain has TRBV11-1 and TRBJ2-4; 9 bases are shared with TRBD2. The CDR3 runs 15 residues. With V trimmed by 2 bases and J by 13 bases, 12 bases remained unmatched. CDR1 is SGHAT and CDR2 is FQDESV in the germline V gene (reference sequence). The CDR3, as DNA: TGTGCCAGCAGCTTAAGGGGGGAGCGGGGGGCCTTACAGTACTTC. Amino acids: CASSLRGERGALQYF. Supplemented by reference TRBV11-1 and TRBJ2-4, the full variable domain reads EAEVAQSPRYKITEKSQAVAFWCDPISGHATLYWYRQILGQGPELLVQFQDESVVDDSQLPKDRFSAERLKGVDSTLKIQPAELGDSAMYLCASSLRGERGALQYFGAGTRLSVL.

The CDR3 protein is CASSAAENYEQYF. As DNA, the CDR3 is TGTGCCAGCAGTGCAGCAGAGAATTACGAGCAGTACTTC. The chain has TRBV2 and TRBJ2-7, with D unresolved. The germline CDR1 and CDR2 sequences are SNHLY and FYNNEI. V gave up 4 bases and J gave up 4 bases, with 11 bases separating them. The CDR3 consists of 13 residues.

This sequence joins TRBV5-4 and TRBJ2-7; 7 bases are shared with TRBD1. The CDR3 loop spans 12 amino acids. Germline CDR1 reads SGHNT; CDR2 reads YYREEE (reference sequence). After removal of 3 bases from V and 4 bases from J, the junction contained 1 base not matched to a gene. CDR3 loop: CASSSGQYEQYF. CDR3 nucleotide sequence: TGTGCCAGCAGCTCGGGACAGTACGAGCAGTACTTC.

In its sample, this clone was seen once. The genes are TRBV3-1 (or the pseudogene TRBV3-2) and TRBJ2-4, with unresolved D. Trimming shortened V by 8 bases and J by 0 bases, and 11 bases separated the two germline ends. The germline V gene encodes CDR1 LGHDT and CDR2 YNNKEL (reference sequence). The CDR3 spans 14 residues. DNA for the CDR3: TGTGCCAGCGGAGAGCGCGGAGCCAAAAACATTCAGTACTTC. Protein sequence: CASGERGAKNIQYF.

The rearrangement uses TRBV9 and TRBJ1-4, with 7 nucleotides matching TRBD1. V was pared by 4 bases and J by 8 bases, with 5 bases of the junction left unmatched. This CDR3 spans 13 amino acids. Germline V lookup: CDR1 SGDLS, CDR2 YYNGEE. CDR3 loop: CASSPGGGEKLFF. The DNA for the CDR3 is TGTGCCAGCAGCCCGGGAGGGGGCGAAAAACTGTTTTTT.

The chain recombines TRBV10-1 with TRBJ2-7; possible D gene TRBD2, 7 bases. Germline assignment: CDR1 WNHNN and CDR2 SYGVQD (reference sequence). The V and J ends lost 0 bases and 2 bases respectively, with 11 bases between them. This CDR3 is 15 amino acids long. The CDR3 DNA is TGCGCCAGCAGTGAGTCTGAAGGGGGGGCCTACGAGCAGTACTTC. Protein sequence: CASSESEGGAYEQYF.

The rearrangement joins TRBV15 to TRBJ2-1, with 8 bases fitting TRBD2. Per germline, CDR1 LNHNV and CDR2 YYDKDF (reference sequence). Trimming removed 4 bases from V and 4 bases from J; junction bases left unmatched: 9. The CDR3 runs to 16 residues. Here the CDR3 DNA reads TGTGCCACCAGCAAAGGAGCGGGAGTAGGGTACAATGAGCAGTTCTTC. This sequence encodes CATSKGAGVGYNEQFF.

The genes are TRBV12-3 or TRBV12-4 and TRBJ2-7; D not resolved. The CDR3 consists of 13 residues. The V gene lost 5 bases and the J gene lost 1 base, with 9 bases spanning the gap. CDR3 sequence (DNA): TGTGCCAGCAGTGTTAACTGGTCCTACGAGCAGTACTTC. It yields the protein CASSVNWSYEQYF.

The V call is TRBV19, the J call TRBJ2-5; unclear D gene. This CDR3 region has 13 residues. The ends were cut back, 5 bases at V and 5 bases at J, with 12 bases in the middle. Germline V lookup: CDR1 LNHDA, CDR2 SQIVND (reference sequence). The CDR3 reads CASSEALRETQYF. The CDR3 region has the DNA TGTGCCAGTAGTGAAGCGTTGCGGGAGACCCAGTACTTC. Drawing the rest from reference TRBV19 and TRBJ2-5, the complete variable domain is DGGITQSPKYLFRKEGQNVTLSCEQNLNHDAMYWYRQDPGQGLRLIYYSQIVNDFQKGDIAEGYSVSREKKESFPLTVTSAQKNPTAFYLCASSEALRETQYFGPGTRLLVL.